The 3 T cell receptor beta chains below all came from one sample that was sequenced in a study of CD8 T cells in ankylosing spondylitis. General study results and limits: Within ankylosing spondylitis blood, a TCR beta motif made up of roughly eight highly homologous variants appeared to be characteristic.

A single record per CDR3 protein comes from TCRdb applying MiXCR to the 5' RACE reads. The data hold approximately 300,000 distinct CDR3 sequences, with roughly 8% observed a single time. The antigens for these receptors are not known. The sequenced sample was blood, either unsorted or a sorted T cell fraction (not recorded which). Every receptor here comes from a male donor with ankylosing spondylitis.

The rearrangement joins TRBV28 to TRBJ2-1, with TRBD2 matching 8 bases. J lost 5 bases, V lost 5 bases, and 5 bases had no gene match. The length of the CDR3 is 14 residues. CDR1 MDHEN and CDR2 SYDVKM come from the germline V gene. This chain's CDR3 is CASSPRGGDNEQFF. The CDR3 DNA sequence: TGTGCCAGCAGTCCTCGGGGGGGGGACAATGAGCAGTTCTTC. The full variable domain, in which reference TRBV28 and TRBJ2-1 provide the parts outside the CDR3, is DVKVTQSSRYLVKRTGEKVFLECVQDMDHENMFWYRQDPGLGLRLIYFSYDVKMKEKGDIPEGYSVSREKKERFSLILESASTNQTSMYLCASSPRGGDNEQFFGPGTRLTVL.

This clonotype was detected many times. The chain employs TRBV29-1 and TRBJ2-1, with 9 bases that match TRBD1. J gave up 6 bases and V 7 bases, and 4 bases lay outside the gene matches. Germline values: CDR1 SQVTM, CDR2 ANQGSEA. The length of the CDR3 is 12 residues. CDR3 in DNA: TGCAGCGGGGGACAGGGACCCAATGAGCAGTTCTTC. Translated, it gives CSGGQGPNEQFF.

This clonotype has at least ten counts. The rearrangement uses TRBV20-1 and TRBJ2-7, with 9 nucleotides matching TRBD2. The CDR3 extends over 16 amino acids. Germline lookup yields CDR1 DFQATT and CDR2 SNEGSKA (reference sequence). The junction had 15 bases not matched to a gene; V was cut back by 6 bases and J by 3 bases. CDR3 protein: CSANPAVAGAFYEQYF. In DNA, the CDR3 is TGCAGTGCCAACCCAGCAGTAGCGGGAGCCTTCTACGAGCAGTACTTC.